The TCR beta chain under discussion was sequenced for a study of shared T cell receptors in the human thymus. Germline CDR1 is SGHNT and CDR2 is YYREEE (reference sequence). Losses at the gene ends were 0 bases for V and 6 bases for J; bases not matched to a gene: 14. The CDR3 sequence is 18 residues long. Profiled with immunoSEQ multiplex PCR; TCRdb holds only in-frame clones, not every one. The table has hundreds of thousands of clones, around 87% seen once. These data were likewise used in another study, on human thymus T cells. As that report states: Samples came from healthy Finnish infants during open corrective cardiac surgery. Thymus pieces cut out during corrective heart surgery were the tissue that was used. The authors found apparently biased V and J gene usage in thymic and blood repertoires.

This chain uses TRBV5-4 with TRBJ2-3; 9 bases line up with TRBD2. The clonotype comes from a boy younger than two with a congenital heart defect. Sequenced input: thymocytes. The CDR3 nucleotides read TGTGCCAGCAGCTTGGACCCAAAAGGAGCGGGGGGTGCGGATACGCAGTATTTT. This gives the protein CASSLDPKGAGGADTQYF.